The 30 T cell receptor beta chains presented below share a single source sample, sequenced in a study of cytomegalovirus exposure and HLA in healthy donors. PCR involved 60 Vbeta and 13 Jbeta primers. TCRdb keeps only in-frame clones here, not all; method: immunoSEQ multiplex PCR. This sample yields some 140,000 clones, of which 74% are seen a single time; around 2.3% belongs to the top ten. What was sequenced was PBMCs. The receptors come from a man aged 30-40 years in good health and CMV-seronegative.

The chain recombines TRBV5-4 with TRBJ2-1, with 7 bases lining up with TRBD2. Germline values: CDR1 SGHNT, CDR2 YYREEE (reference sequence). The CDR3 sequence is 15 residues long. V lost 1 base, J lost 4 bases, and 5 bases stayed unmatched. The CDR3 region has the DNA TGTGCCAGCAGCTTGAGCGGGGATGCGTACAATGAGCAGTTCTTC. As protein: CASSLSGDAYNEQFF.

Points on this clone: This specimen includes other DNA sequences encoding the same CDR3. The gene calls are TRBV7-9 and TRBJ1-1; D gene unclear. Germline loops: CDR1 SEHNR, CDR2 FQNEAQ (reference sequence). CDR3 length: 13 amino acids. Trimming shortened V by 5 bases and J by 1 base, and 8 bases separated the two germline ends. CDR3 nucleotides: TGTGCCAGCAGCCCTACCCCGAACACTGAAGCTTTCTTT. It is translated as CASSPTPNTEAFF.

The CDR3 protein is CASSDRSRNQPQHF. Here the CDR3 DNA reads TGTGCCAGCAGTGACCGGAGCCGCAATCAGCCCCAGCATTTT. The chain is built from TRBV2 and TRBJ1-5; D is unresolved. V was trimmed by 3 bases and J by 2 bases, leaving 8 bases between them. Germline CDR1 is SNHLY and CDR2 is FYNNEI. The CDR3 extends over 14 amino acids.

This rearrangement joins TRBV10-3 to TRBJ2-7; D possibly corresponds to TRBD2 (5 bases). The V end was cut by 6 bases, the J end by 6 bases, with 9 bases between. The germline gives CDR1 ENHRY, CDR2 SYGVKD. CDR3 length equals 11 residues. DNA of the CDR3: TGTGCCATCAGCCTGGACTTCGAGCAGTACTTC. It codes for CAISLDFEQYF.

The genes are TRBV18 and TRBJ2-1; perhaps TRBD2 as D (6 bases). There are 14 residues in the CDR3. Trimming cost V 3 bases and J 13 bases, with 19 bases left between them. Germline loops: CDR1 KGHSH, CDR2 LQKENI. CDR3 nucleotides: TGTGCCAGCTCACCCACACCCGCGGGATCGATTCAGTTCTTC. This translates into CASSPTPAGSIQFF. The full variable domain, in which reference TRBV18 and TRBJ2-1 provide the parts outside the CDR3, is NAGVMQNPRHLVRRRGQEARLRCSPMKGHSHVYWYRQLPEEGLKFMVYLQKENIIDESGMPKERFSAEFPKEGPSILRIQQVVRGDSAAYFCASSPTPAGSIQFFGPGTRLTVL.

The chain recombines TRBV10-3 with TRBJ2-7, with 9 bases that match TRBD1. After removal of 4 bases from V and 6 bases from J, the junction contained 10 bases not matched to a gene. The CDR3 contains 15 residues. Germline V gene sequence: CDR1 ENHRY, CDR2 SYGVKD. The CDR3 protein is CAISAGTGYLREQYF. DNA for the CDR3: TGTGCCATCAGTGCAGGGACAGGGTATCTCCGCGAGCAGTACTTC.

This sequence joins TRBV2 and TRBJ2-3; 13 nucleotides agree with TRBD2. Germline CDR1 is SNHLY and CDR2 is FYNNEI. The CDR3 contains 17 residues. The J segment lost 0 bases and the V segment lost 4 bases, leaving 4 bases of the junction unmatched. This chain's CDR3 is CASSGLAGGPSTDTQYF. CDR3 nucleotide sequence: TGTGCCAGCAGTGGACTAGCGGGGGGACCGAGCACAGATACGCAGTATTTT.

This clone was counted a single time. The junction shows a germline mismatch at one end, possibly a read error. V and J are TRBV2 and TRBJ1-5; 9 nucleotides agree with TRBD1. Germline loops: CDR1 SNHLY, CDR2 FYNNEI. The CDR3 has 14 amino acids. The CDR3 DNA is TGTGCCAGCAGTGAACGGGACAGGGCTCAGCCCCAGAATTTT. Translation gives CASSERDRAQPQNF.

This clone was recorded only once. This sequence joins TRBV2 and TRBJ2-7; the match to TRBD1 covers 7 bases. The CDR3 has 14 amino acids. The germline CDR1 and CDR2 sequences are SNHLY and FYNNEI. V lost 5 bases and J lost 3; bases outside the gene matches: 7. The CDR3 DNA sequence: TGTGCCAGCAGTCATCCGGGACAGAACTACGAGCAGTACTTC. Protein: CASSHPGQNYEQYF.

The V and J genes are TRBV11-2 and TRBJ2-3, with D perhaps matching TRBD1 (5 bases). The germline V gene encodes CDR1 SGHAT and CDR2 FQNNGV. The CDR3 runs 15 residues. V was clipped by 2 bases and J by 1 base, with 10 bases between them. The CDR3 nucleotides are TGTGCCAGCAGCTTACAGGGTTATGGCACAGATACGCAGTATTTT. This translates into CASSLQGYGTDTQYF.

This sequence joins TRBV15 and TRBJ1-5; 9 bases fit TRBD1. The CDR3 totals 16 residues. Germline V gene lookup returns CDR1 LNHNV and CDR2 YYDKDF (reference sequence). Germline trimming cut 3 bases from V and 1 base from J; bases unmatched to any gene: 4. The CDR3 DNA is TGTGCCACCAGCAGGGAGGACAGGGGCAGCAATCAGCCCCAGCATTTT. It specifies CATSREDRGSNQPQHF.

This clone rates as medium-sized. This chain connects TRBV19 to TRBJ1-2, with TRBD1 matching over 12 bases. Germline V gives CDR1 LNHDA, CDR2 SQIVND (reference sequence). The CDR3 is 14 residues long. V dropped 6 bases and J dropped 8; count of bases not matched to a gene: 7. This CDR3 reads CASRLGQGAYGYTF. In nucleotides, the CDR3 is TGTGCCAGTAGATTGGGACAGGGGGCATACGGCTACACCTTC.

The rearrangement uses TRBV7-8 and TRBJ1-1, with D uncertain. The CDR3 spans 16 residues. Trimming pared 5 bases from V and 0 bases from J, leaving 16 bases between. Germline V gene data show CDR1 as SGHVS and CDR2 as FQNEAQ. CDR3 protein: CASSPVRVTMNTEAFF. CDR3 DNA: TGTGCCAGCAGCCCTGTTCGGGTTACGATGAACACTGAAGCTTTCTTT.

The chain carries TRBV2 and TRBJ1-1; D uncertain. Germline V CDR1 and CDR2: SNHLY, FYNNEI. The CDR3 runs to 14 residues. V was clipped by 4 bases and J by 4 bases, with 13 bases between them. The CDR3 loop reads CASSGETRITEAFF. For the CDR3, the DNA is TGTGCCAGCAGTGGGGAGACACGCATCACTGAAGCTTTCTTT.

The rearrangement joins TRBV27 to TRBJ1-1, with D hard to call. CDR3 size: 14 residues. Germline V gene data show CDR1 as MNHEY and CDR2 as SMNVEV (reference sequence). Between the trimmed V and J ends, which lost 4 bases and 6 bases, there was a span of 15 bases. CDR3 in amino acids: CASSSWGGNSEAFF. The DNA of the CDR3 is TGTGCCAGCAGTTCCTGGGGAGGTAACTCTGAAGCTTTCTTT.

The V call is TRBV20-1, the J call TRBJ2-3; D unresolved. Per the germline V gene, CDR1 is DFQATT and CDR2 is SNEGSKA (reference sequence). The CDR3 covers 9 residues. Trimming removed 7 bases from V and 4 bases from J, with 3 bases in between. The CDR3 spells CSVADTQYF. Written as DNA, the CDR3 is TGCAGTGTAGCAGATACGCAGTATTTT.

The sample holds one count of this clone. This chain links TRBV19 with TRBJ1-1; D unresolved. V was pared by 3 bases and J by 5 bases, with 10 bases between. The CDR3 sequence is 13 residues long. The germline V gene has CDR1 LNHDA and CDR2 SQIVND (reference sequence). The CDR3 bases are TGTGCCAGTAGTATCTCAGGTCGTACTGAAGCTTTCTTT. Translated: CASSISGRTEAFF.

This chain uses TRBV6-1 with TRBJ2-1; tentative D call: TRBD1 (6 bases). The CDR3 length is 17 residues. Trimming stripped 1 base from V and 10 bases from J, with 23 bases between. From germline, CDR1 is MNHNS and CDR2 SASEGT. Here the CDR3 DNA reads TGTGCCAGCAGTGAAGGGCTAGGACAGCGTCCCAACAGCGAGCAGTTCTTC. This translates into CASSEGLGQRPNSEQFF.

On this clone itself: Distinct nucleotide sequences in the sample also encode this CDR3. The genes are TRBV5-1 and TRBJ2-7, with TRBD1 matching 7 bases. Losses at the gene ends were 0 bases for V and 4 bases for J; bases not matched to a gene: 4. Germline-derived CDR1 and CDR2 are SGHRS and YFSETQ. This CDR3 spans 14 amino acids. CDR3 sequence reads: CASSLAGTAYEQYF. CDR3 nucleotides: TGCGCCAGCAGCTTGGCTGGGACAGCATACGAGCAGTACTTC.

J is TRBJ1-1 and V is TRBV5-1; D is ambiguous. Germline V gene sequence: CDR1 SGHRS, CDR2 YFSETQ. The length of the CDR3 is 15 residues. V lost 1 base and J 5 bases, leaving 15 bases between the germline ends. CDR3 sequence reads: CASSLTASGGTEAFF. In nucleotides, the CDR3 is TGCGCCAGCAGCTTGACCGCGTCCGGAGGGACTGAAGCTTTCTTT.

The chain couples TRBV6-4 to TRBJ2-2; no definite D call. V was trimmed by 7 bases and J by 1 base, leaving 10 bases between them. Germline CDR1 and CDR2: MRHNA and SNTAGT. The CDR3 is 14 residues long. This CDR3 is CASKPGRNTGELFF. The CDR3 DNA reads TGTGCCAGCAAACCTGGCAGGAACACCGGGGAGCTGTTTTTT.

The chain employs TRBV7-8 and TRBJ2-1, with 12 bases aligning to TRBD2. This CDR3 is built from 15 residues. CDR1 is SGHVS and CDR2 is FQNEAQ in the germline V gene. V shed 2 bases, J shed 4 bases, and the junction held 0 bases outside the gene matches. The CDR3 DNA sequence: TGTGCCAGCAGCTTACTAGCGGGGGGGTACAATGAGCAGTTCTTC. Residues: CASSLLAGGYNEQFF.

This clone was observed a single time. V usage is TRBV7-9 and J usage is TRBJ2-7; 9 nucleotides align to TRBD1. J was trimmed by 7 bases and V by 1 base; bases with no gene match: 2. CDR1 and CDR2 (germline): SEHNR, FQNEAQ (reference sequence). The CDR3 loop spans 13 amino acids. CDR3 coding DNA: TGTGCCAGCAGCTTAGGTGGGACAGGGGAGCAGTACTTC. As protein: CASSLGGTGEQYF.

The chain has TRBV18 and TRBJ2-5, with 7 bases lining up with TRBD1. The V segment lost 1 base and the J segment 2 bases; nucleotides outside the gene matches: 4. Germline lookup yields CDR1 KGHSH and CDR2 LQKENI. This CDR3 has 15 amino acids. CDR3 nucleotides: TGTGCCAGCTCACCACGACAGGGAAGTCAAGAGACCCAGTACTTC. It yields the protein CASSPRQGSQETQYF.

This clone has only one observation. CDR3 sequence (DNA): TGTGCCAGCAGTCCTGATCGACTGGCTACCCAAGAGACCCAGTACTTC. Its protein is CASSPDRLATQETQYF. V is TRBV27 and J is TRBJ2-5, with unresolved D. V lost 5 bases, J lost 1 base, and 17 bases lay in between. Germline V gene lookup returns CDR1 MNHEY and CDR2 SMNVEV (reference sequence). This CDR3 has 16 residues.

This sequence joins TRBV2 and TRBJ1-1, with D maybe TRBD1 (6 bases). The length of the CDR3 is 12 residues. CDR1 is SNHLY, CDR2 FYNNEI, per germline. Trimming took off 7 bases at V and 5 bases at J, with 11 bases between the two ends. CDR3 coding DNA: TGTGCCAGCACAAGGGGGAAGACTGAAGCTTTCTTT. This gives the protein CASTRGKTEAFF.

This clone was counted between two and nine times. The V call is TRBV28, the J call TRBJ2-1; D may be TRBD1 (6 bases). V lost 2 bases to trimming and J lost 1 base, with 15 bases between them. Germline V gives CDR1 MDHEN, CDR2 SYDVKM. The CDR3 sequence is 17 residues long. CDR3 DNA sequence: TGTGCCAGCAGTTTAGGGGGCATCCTGGGGTCCTACAATGAGCAGTTCTTC. This codes for CASSLGGILGSYNEQFF.

V and J are TRBV7-9 and TRBJ1-2; D possibly corresponds to TRBD1 (5 bases). The CDR3 totals 14 residues. Deletions cut 5 bases from V and 8 bases from J, with 18 bases between. The germline V gene encodes CDR1 SEHNR and CDR2 FQNEAQ (reference sequence). The CDR3 nucleotides are TGTGCCAGCAGCCCCCAGGGTGGGTCTTACGGCTACACCTTC. As protein: CASSPQGGSYGYTF.

The chain employs TRBV19 and TRBJ2-3; 9 bases map to TRBD2. Germline trimming cut 4 bases from V and 10 bases from J; bases unmatched to any gene: 6. Germline V lookup: CDR1 LNHDA, CDR2 SQIVND (reference sequence). The CDR3 contains 13 residues. Written as DNA, the CDR3 is TGTGCCAGTAGTACCATGCGGGGGGGGCCGCAGTATTTT. Its translation: CASSTMRGGPQYF.

About this clone itself: A read error may account for a junction end that differs from germline. The chain has TRBV27 and TRBJ1-5; 8 bases are shared with TRBD1. Germline values: CDR1 MNHEY, CDR2 SMNVEV (reference sequence). The CDR3 length is 14 residues. CDR3: CASSPRTGNQPQNF. CDR3 nucleotide sequence: TGTGCCAGCAGTCCGCGGACAGGGAATCAGCCCCAGAATTTT.